The 20 T cell receptor beta chains presented below share a single source sample, sequenced in a study of siplizumab effects on memory and regulatory T cells (dated 2019 in TCRdb). Libraries came from the immunoSEQ multiplex PCR assay. This immuneACCESS table, as held by TCRdb, lists in-frame sequences with V and J called but not all clones. Of the missing ones, under half trace to an unresolved V gene in checked studies; the others have no known cause. The sample table records some 52,000 clones; nearly 98% of these occur just once. The ten largest clones take up under 0.7% of the sample. The material sequenced was naive CD4+ T cells sorted from blood. This specimen's cell subset or site label, interpreted: unstimulated naive T cells. The receptors here all came from a human donor in good health.

The chain employs TRBV5-1 and TRBJ1-2; D uncertain. This CDR3 has 13 amino acids. Trimming stripped 4 bases from V and 5 bases from J, with 12 bases between. CDR1 is SGHRS and CDR2 is YFSETQ in the germline V gene. CDR3 in amino acids: CASSATGSYGYTF. The CDR3 DNA reads TGCGCCAGCAGCGCCACGGGGAGTTATGGCTACACCTTC. The complete variable domain, with remaining parts taken from reference TRBV5-1 and TRBJ1-2, reads KAGVTQTPRYLIKTRGQQVTLSCSPISGHRSVSWYQQTPGQGLQFLFEYFSETQRNKGNFPGRFSGRQFSNSRSEMNVSTLELGDSALYLCASSATGSYGYTFGSGTRLTVV.

V and J are TRBV25-1 and TRBJ2-5, with TRBD1 identical over 9 bases. Germline CDR1 is MGHDK and CDR2 is SYGVNS. The ends lost 3 bases at V and 5 bases at J; junction bases unmatched: 7. CDR3 length equals 15 residues. Written as DNA, the CDR3 is TGTGCCAGCAGTGATAACAGGGGGCCTGGTGAGACCCAGTACTTC. This encodes CASSDNRGPGETQYF.

The V call is TRBV6-1, the J call TRBJ1-1; tentatively, D is TRBD1 (5 bases). Germline V CDR1 and CDR2: MNHNS, SASEGT. The CDR3 runs 15 residues. The V and J ends lost 8 bases and 0 bases respectively, with 16 bases between them. CDR3 protein: CASDLVGVVNTEAFF. In DNA form, the CDR3 reads TGTGCCAGCGACCTCGTAGGGGTCGTGAACACTGAAGCTTTCTTT.

The chain carries TRBV7-9 and TRBJ1-2; the match to TRBD1 covers 10 bases. J lost 0 bases, V lost 5 bases, and 12 bases had no gene match. Germline V gene lookup returns CDR1 SEHNR and CDR2 FQNEAQ (reference sequence). The CDR3 runs 18 residues. CDR3 DNA: TGTGCCAGCAGCCCCGCAGGGGGACAGGGGCCATCTAACTATGGCTACACCTTC. The encoded protein is CASSPAGGQGPSNYGYTF.

CDR3 sequence (DNA): TGTGCCAGCTCACCTCGGGTAGCGGGCCGCTACGAGCAGTACTTC. Its protein is CASSPRVAGRYEQYF. The chain recombines TRBV18 with TRBJ2-7; 7 nucleotides match TRBD2. This CDR3 spans 15 amino acids. The junction had 8 bases not matched to a gene; V was cut back by 3 bases and J by 3 bases. From germline, CDR1 is KGHSH and CDR2 LQKENI.

The CDR3: CASSRTTTEAFF. Here the CDR3 DNA reads TGTGCCAGCAGCCGTACGACTACTGAAGCTTTCTTT. The genes are TRBV7-8 and TRBJ1-1; D is ambiguous. The CDR3 is 12 residues long. Germline assignment: CDR1 SGHVS and CDR2 FQNEAQ. V lost 5 bases and J 5 bases, leaving 9 bases between the germline ends.

V and J are TRBV11-3 and TRBJ2-2; the D gene is possibly TRBD2 (5 bases). V shed 3 bases and J shed 3 bases, with 14 bases lying between them. CDR3 length equals 16 residues. Germline CDR1 and CDR2: SGHNT and YENEEA. The CDR3 reads CASSLTSSGHTGELFF. The DNA for the CDR3 is TGTGCCAGCAGCTTGACATCGAGCGGTCACACCGGGGAGCTGTTTTTT.

This chain joins TRBV5-1 and TRBJ2-7, with D perhaps TRBD2 (6 bases). There are 16 residues in the CDR3. Trimming took 4 bases from V and 3 from J, leaving 20 bases between them. Germline-derived CDR1 and CDR2 are SGHRS and YFSETQ. The CDR3 loop reads CASSPALHGGIYEQYF. In nucleotides, the CDR3 is TGCGCCAGCAGCCCCGCACTCCACGGGGGAATCTACGAGCAGTACTTC.

This sequence joins TRBV30 and TRBJ2-6; D is possibly TRBD1 or TRBD2 (5 bases each). CDR3 length equals 15 residues. Germline V lookup: CDR1 GTSNPN, CDR2 SVGIG (reference sequence). Trimming shortened V by 5 bases and J by 2 bases, and 13 bases separated the two germline ends. CDR3 amino acids: CAWGWGSAGANVLTF. The CDR3 DNA sequence: TGTGCCTGGGGGTGGGGGTCGGCTGGGGCCAACGTCCTGACTTTC. Full variable domain (rest looked up from reference TRBV30 and TRBJ2-6): SQTIHQWPATLVQPVGSPLSLECTVEGTSNPNLYWYRQAAGRGLQLLFYSVGIGQISSEVPQNLSASRPQDRQFILSSKKLLLSDSGFYLCAWGWGSAGANVLTFGAGSRLTVL.

V and J are TRBV9 and TRBJ2-1; D is perhaps TRBD2 (5 bases). Trimming took 3 bases from V and 7 from J, leaving 8 bases between them. Germline assignment: CDR1 SGDLS and CDR2 YYNGEE. The length of the CDR3 is 12 residues. The CDR3 DNA reads TGTGCCAGCAGCGCGGGATTTAATGAGCAGTTCTTC. This sequence encodes CASSAGFNEQFF.

The chain employs TRBV7-9 and TRBJ2-1; the match to TRBD2 covers 7 bases. The length of the CDR3 is 15 residues. Germline CDR1 and CDR2: SEHNR and FQNEAQ (reference sequence). The ends lost 5 bases at V and 3 bases at J; junction bases unmatched: 7. As DNA, the CDR3 is TGTGCCAGCAGCCATCCCGGGACTATCTACAATGAGCAGTTCTTC. This gives the protein CASSHPGTIYNEQFF.

The V gene is TRBV28, the J gene TRBJ1-2; D unresolved. The CDR3 has 12 amino acids. Trimming removed 5 bases from V and 4 bases from J, with 8 bases in between. Germline loops: CDR1 MDHEN, CDR2 SYDVKM. This CDR3 reads CASSPGSYGYTF. The CDR3 coding sequence is TGTGCCAGCAGTCCGGGGTCCTATGGCTACACCTTC.

This clone was found once. For the CDR3, the DNA is TGTGCCAGCTCACCTGGGGCGAGGGTCTCCTACGAGCAGTACTTC. It is translated as CASSPGARVSYEQYF. The chain employs TRBV18 and TRBJ2-7; TRBD1 or TRBD2 may be the D gene (5 bases each). The V and J ends lost 3 bases and 0 bases respectively, with 12 bases between them. The CDR3 runs to 15 residues. The germline gives CDR1 KGHSH, CDR2 LQKENI.

The rearrangement joins TRBV25-1 to TRBJ1-5, with no clear D. The CDR3 length is 13 residues. V was clipped by 3 bases and J by 1 base, with 4 bases between them. Germline V gene sequence: CDR1 MGHDK, CDR2 SYGVNS. The chain's CDR3 is CASSDLSNQPQHF. The DNA of the CDR3 is TGTGCCAGCAGTGACCTCAGCAATCAGCCCCAGCATTTT. Full variable domain (outside the CDR3, taken from reference TRBV25-1 and TRBJ1-5): EADIYQTPRYLVIGTGKKITLECSQTMGHDKMYWYQQDPGMELHLIHYSYGVNSTEKGDLSSESTVSRIRTEHFPLTLESARPSHTSQYLCASSDLSNQPQHFGDGTRLSIL.

This chain joins TRBV7-2 and TRBJ2-5; 7 bases are a match to TRBD1. The CDR3 runs to 14 residues. V was clipped by 5 bases and J by 4 bases; unmatched bases: 7. In germline, CDR1 is SGHTA, CDR2 FQGNSA. The CDR3 DNA is TGTGCCAGCAGCCCCCCAGGGGGTGGAGAGACCCAGTACTTC. Residues: CASSPPGGGETQYF.

This chain links TRBV28 with TRBJ2-3; a weak D match, TRBD2 (7 bases). V was trimmed by 7 bases and J by 0 bases, leaving 23 bases between them. The CDR3 extends over 18 amino acids. Germline V CDR1 and CDR2: MDHEN, SYDVKM. CDR3 DNA sequence: TGTGCCAGCAAGGAATTGGGGGGGCTAATCTCTAGCACAGATACGCAGTATTTT. It translates to CASKELGGLISSTDTQYF.

The chain recombines TRBV11-2 with TRBJ2-1; possibly TRBD1 or TRBD2 for D (5 bases each). V shed 0 bases and J shed 0 bases, with 15 bases lying between them. CDR3 length equals 18 residues. The V gene's germline CDR1 is SGHAT and CDR2 FQNNGV. The CDR3 DNA follows: TGTGCCAGCAGCTTAGAGCCTGTCCGGGACGGCTCCTACAATGAGCAGTTCTTC. Translating it yields CASSLEPVRDGSYNEQFF. The whole variable domain, filled in from reference TRBV11-2 and TRBJ2-1, reads EAGVAQSPRYKIIEKRQSVAFWCNPISGHATLYWYQQILGQGPKLLIQFQNNGVVDDSQLPKDRFSAERLKGVDSTLKIQPAKLEDSAVYLCASSLEPVRDGSYNEQFFGPGTRLTVL.

The chain has TRBV9 and TRBJ2-5, with no clear D. The CDR3 extends over 15 amino acids. CDR1 and CDR2 from the germline V gene are SGDLS and YYNGEE. V was trimmed by 0 bases and J by 7 bases, leaving 16 bases between them. CDR3 nucleotide sequence: TGTGCCAGCAGCGTAGAAGTGGGAAGTCGTGCGACCCAGTACTTC. Its protein product is CASSVEVGSRATQYF.

The chain links TRBV9 to TRBJ1-1, with unresolved D. The germline gives CDR1 SGDLS, CDR2 YYNGEE. Trimming removed 3 bases at V and 6 bases at J, with 12 bases between. This CDR3 spans 13 amino acids. The CDR3 region is CASSATDEPEAFF. CDR3 coding DNA: TGTGCCAGCAGCGCCACCGATGAACCTGAAGCTTTCTTT.

The CDR3 DNA reads as TGTGCCAGCAGCGTAGGGTTTTTAGCCAAAAACATTCAGTACTTC. It encodes CASSVGFLAKNIQYF. V is TRBV9 and J is TRBJ2-4; D not certain. Trimming pared 0 bases from V and 0 bases from J, leaving 7 bases between. The CDR3 has 15 amino acids. Germline V gene data show CDR1 as SGDLS and CDR2 as YYNGEE.